A single sample gave rise to the 18 T cell receptor beta chains below, sequenced in a study of blood T cells in healthy people across ages. A second PCR of roughly 6 to 12 cycles used a sample-barcoded 5' primer and a J-beta primer mix. TCRdb re-called the 5' RACE reads with MiXCR, one entry per CDR3 protein. The sample has 1.5 million to 1.8 million distinct CDR3 sequences, 35% to 45% seen once. Sequences were obtained from blood. All receptors derive from a young woman in good health.

This clonotype was counted between two and nine times. This chain joins TRBV27 and TRBJ2-1, with 13 nucleotides matching TRBD2. Trimming at V came to 6 bases and at J to 9 bases, leaving 8 bases not matched to a gene. Germline assignment: CDR1 MNHEY and CDR2 SMNVEV (reference sequence). The CDR3 contains 15 residues. CDR3 nucleotides: TGTGCCAGCAGCCCCACTAGCGGGAGGGATATTGAGCAGTTCTTC. It is translated as CASSPTSGRDIEQFF.

The V call is TRBV27, the J call TRBJ2-7; D gene uncertain. V gave up 5 bases and J gave up 2 bases, with 10 bases separating them. This CDR3 region has 13 residues. Germline loops: CDR1 MNHEY, CDR2 SMNVEV (reference sequence). CDR3 amino acids: CASSKAGAYEQYF. In nucleotides, the CDR3 is TGTGCCAGCAGTAAGGCCGGAGCCTACGAGCAGTACTTC.

The rearrangement links TRBV14 to TRBJ1-1, with D perhaps matching TRBD1 (5 bases). The CDR3 spans 17 residues. Looked up from germline, CDR1 is SGHDN and CDR2 is FVKESK. V lost 0 bases to trimming and J lost 1 base, with 15 bases between them. The CDR3 is CASSQDLGVGRNTEAFF. The CDR3, as DNA: TGTGCCAGCAGCCAAGATCTAGGGGTCGGTAGGAACACTGAAGCTTTCTTT.

This rearrangement joins TRBV6-5 to TRBJ1-4; D unclear. The germline CDR1 and CDR2 sequences are MNHEY and SVGAGI. The V and J ends lost 11 bases and 0 bases respectively, with 16 bases between them. This CDR3 spans 15 amino acids. CDR3 protein: CAGTPSFATNEKLFF. The DNA for the CDR3 is TGTGCCGGCACCCCTTCTTTTGCAACTAATGAAAAACTGTTTTTT.

This clonotype occurred many times. The V and J genes are TRBV20-1 and TRBJ2-7, with a weak D call TRBD1 (7 bases). CDR1 and CDR2 from the germline V gene are DFQATT and SNEGSKA (reference sequence). The CDR3 contains 14 residues. The V end lost 5 bases, the J end lost 2 bases, and 16 bases lay between the germline ends. CDR3 sequence (DNA): TGCAGTGCTCGAAGGGGGCGGGAACCCTACGAGCAGTACTTC. Protein product: CSARRGREPYEQYF.

This chain joins TRBV29-1 and TRBJ2-7; 7 nucleotides align to TRBD1. Germline V lookup: CDR1 SQVTM, CDR2 ANQGSEA. This CDR3 comprises 15 residues. CDR3: CGVIPDRVRSNEQYF. CDR3 coding DNA: TGCGGTGTCATACCCGACAGGGTGCGTAGCAATGAGCAGTACTTC.

The chain carries TRBV7-6 and TRBJ2-1; TRBD2 matches 10 bases. The DNA end favors TRBJ2-7, so the J call may be wrong. This CDR3 contains 17 residues. Germline V CDR1 and CDR2: SGHVS, FNYEAQ. Here the CDR3 DNA reads TGTGCCAGCAGCTTAGCCTCGGGACTAGCGTCCTACAATGAGCAGTACTTC. It codes for CASSLASGLASYNEQYF.

This clonotype was counted between two and nine times. The rearrangement uses TRBV6-1 and TRBJ2-1, with 10 bases aligning to TRBD1. Germline loops: CDR1 MNHNS, CDR2 SASEGT. V was pared by 8 bases and J by 10 bases, with 8 bases of the junction left unmatched. This CDR3 region has 13 residues. CDR3 in amino acids: CASWTDRGREQFF. In DNA, the CDR3 is TGTGCCAGCTGGACTGACAGGGGGCGCGAGCAGTTCTTC.

The chain combines TRBV11-2 with TRBJ2-5; D might be TRBD2 (5 bases). The DNA end is more similar to TRBJ2-7, so the J call may be wrong. CDR1 is SGHAT, CDR2 FQNNGV, per germline. The CDR3 covers 15 residues. CDR3 residues: CASSLARGNTYEQYF. CDR3 in DNA: TGTGCCAGCAGCTTAGCCCGGGGAAATACCTACGAGCAGTACTTC.

This clonotype occurred a few times. The V gene is TRBV4-2, the J gene TRBJ2-1, with 8 bases that match TRBD2. Germline-derived CDR1 and CDR2 are LGHNA and YNFKEQ. The CDR3 length is 17 residues. Trimming took 2 bases from V and 0 from J; bases not matched to a gene: 6. The CDR3 loop reads CASSQRTGGPSYNEQFF. The CDR3 coding sequence is TGTGCCAGCAGCCAAAGAACGGGAGGGCCCTCCTACAATGAGCAGTTCTTC.

The chain is built from TRBV7-3 and TRBJ2-1; the match to TRBD2 covers 10 bases. V lost 4 bases, J lost 6 bases, and 6 bases stayed unmatched. Per germline, CDR1 SGHTA and CDR2 FQGTGA. The CDR3 length is 15 residues. The CDR3 region has the DNA TGTGCCAGCAGCTCCGGACTAGCGGTAATCAATGAGCAGTTCTTC. Translating gives CASSSGLAVINEQFF.

The chain employs TRBV25-1 and TRBJ2-5; D gene ambiguous. V lost 3 bases to trimming and J lost 7 bases, with 15 bases between them. CDR3 length: 14 residues. Germline CDR1 is MGHDK and CDR2 is SYGVNS. Written as DNA, the CDR3 is TGTGCCAGCAGTGAGGTCACTCCCATCGCGACCCAGTACTTC. It specifies CASSEVTPIATQYF.

The V call is TRBV25-1, the J call TRBJ2-5, with 9 bases that match TRBD2. CDR1 is MGHDK, CDR2 SYGVNS, per germline. The CDR3 contains 16 residues. The ends lost 4 bases at V and 1 base at J; junction bases unmatched: 7. CDR3 in amino acids: CASSVTGTSLQETQYF. The CDR3 nucleotides are TGTGCCAGCAGTGTAACCGGGACTAGCCTCCAAGAGACCCAGTACTTC.

V gene TRBV20-1 combines with J gene TRBJ2-1; the match to TRBD2 covers 13 bases. Germline assignment: CDR1 DFQATT and CDR2 SNEGSKA (reference sequence). V was clipped by 6 bases and J by 3 bases; unmatched bases: 8. The CDR3 runs to 16 residues. The CDR3 DNA is TGCAGTGCCGCGGGGACTAGCGGGAACCTCTACAATGAGCAGTTCTTC. Encoded protein: CSAAGTSGNLYNEQFF.

This clonotype came up a few times. The chain has TRBV7-9 and TRBJ2-3; D gene unclear. The ends were cut back, 4 bases at V and 2 bases at J, with 10 bases in the middle. Germline loops: CDR1 SEHNR, CDR2 FQNEAQ (reference sequence). The length of the CDR3 is 14 residues. CDR3 DNA sequence: TGTGCCAGCAGCTACGGCCGGGTCACAGATACGCAGTATTTT. The encoded protein is CASSYGRVTDTQYF. Full variable domain (rest looked up from reference TRBV7-9 and TRBJ2-3): DTGVSQNPRHKITKRGQNVTFRCDPISEHNRLYWYRQTLGQGPEFLTYFQNEAQLEKSRLLSDRFSAERPKGSFSTLEIQRTEQGDSAMYLCASSYGRVTDTQYFGPGTRLTVL.

This sequence joins TRBV21-1 and TRBJ1-2. TRBV21-1 is listed as a pseudogene. This CDR3 is built from 14 residues. As DNA, the CDR3 is TGTGCCAGCAGCAGAGGACACCCTAACTATGGCTACACCTTC. Its protein is CASSRGHPNYGYTF.

CDR3 DNA: TGTGCCAGCTGGGGGGCGAAAGAGACCCAGTACTTC. Translation gives CASWGAKETQYF. V gene TRBV6-2 or TRBV6-3 combines with J gene TRBJ2-5; D may correspond to TRBD1 or TRBD2 (6 bases each). V was pared by 8 bases and J by 3 bases, with 10 bases between. Germline loops: CDR1 MNHEY, CDR2 SVGEGT. The CDR3 length is 12 residues.

The CDR3 region has the DNA TGTGCCAGCAGTTTCCAGCGGGGTGAGACCCGGTACTTC. It specifies CASSFQRGETRYF. V usage is TRBV12-3 or TRBV12-4 and J usage is TRBJ2-7; 7 positions agree with TRBD2. CDR3 size: 13 residues. V was pared by 3 bases and J by 12 bases, with 11 bases of the junction left unmatched.